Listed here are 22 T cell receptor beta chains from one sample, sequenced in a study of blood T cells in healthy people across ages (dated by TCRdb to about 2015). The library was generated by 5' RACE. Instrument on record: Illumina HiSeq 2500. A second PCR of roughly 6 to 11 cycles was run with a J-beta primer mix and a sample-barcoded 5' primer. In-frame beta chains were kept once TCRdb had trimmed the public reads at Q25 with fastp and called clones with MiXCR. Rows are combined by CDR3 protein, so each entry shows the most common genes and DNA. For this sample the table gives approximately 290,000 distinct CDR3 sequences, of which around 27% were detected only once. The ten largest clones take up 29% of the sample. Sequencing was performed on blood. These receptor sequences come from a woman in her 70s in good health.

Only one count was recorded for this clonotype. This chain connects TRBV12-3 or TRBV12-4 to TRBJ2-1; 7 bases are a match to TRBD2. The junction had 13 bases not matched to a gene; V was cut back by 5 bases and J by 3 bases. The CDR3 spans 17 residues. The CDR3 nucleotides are TGTGCCAGCAGTCCATATGGTGCTAGCGGACACTACAATGAGCAGTTCTTC. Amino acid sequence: CASSPYGASGHYNEQFF.

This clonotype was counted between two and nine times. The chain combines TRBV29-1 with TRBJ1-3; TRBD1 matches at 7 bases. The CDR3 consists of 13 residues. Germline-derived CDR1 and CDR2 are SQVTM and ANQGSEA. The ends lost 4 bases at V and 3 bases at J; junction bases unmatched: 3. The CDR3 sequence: CSVARDSGNTIYF. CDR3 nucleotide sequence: TGCAGCGTTGCCCGGGACAGTGGAAACACCATATATTTT.

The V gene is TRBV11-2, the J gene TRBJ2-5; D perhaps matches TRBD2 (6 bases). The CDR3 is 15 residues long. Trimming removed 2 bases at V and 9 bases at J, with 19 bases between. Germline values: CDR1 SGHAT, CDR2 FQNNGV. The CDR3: CASSLRRDSWEAQYF. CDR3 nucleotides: TGTGCCAGCAGCTTAAGGCGGGACTCGTGGGAGGCCCAGTACTTC.

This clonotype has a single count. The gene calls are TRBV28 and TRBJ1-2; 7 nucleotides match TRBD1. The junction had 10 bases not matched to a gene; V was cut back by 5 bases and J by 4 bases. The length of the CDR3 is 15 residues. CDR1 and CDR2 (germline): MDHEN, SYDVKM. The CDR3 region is CASSPQTGAGYGYTF. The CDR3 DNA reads TGTGCCAGCAGTCCTCAAACAGGGGCCGGCTATGGCTACACCTTC.

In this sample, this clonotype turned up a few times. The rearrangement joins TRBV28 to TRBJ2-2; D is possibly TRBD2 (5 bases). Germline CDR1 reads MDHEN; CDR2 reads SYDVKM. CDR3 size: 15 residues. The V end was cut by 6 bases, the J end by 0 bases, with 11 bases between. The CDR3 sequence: CASRVVTTNTGELFF. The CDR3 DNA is TGTGCCAGCAGAGTTGTGACTACGAACACCGGGGAGCTGTTTTTT.

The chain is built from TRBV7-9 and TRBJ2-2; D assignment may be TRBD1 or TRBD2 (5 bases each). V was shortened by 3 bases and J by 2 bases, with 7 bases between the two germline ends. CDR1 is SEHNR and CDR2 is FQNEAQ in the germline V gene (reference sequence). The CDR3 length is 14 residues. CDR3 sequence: CASSLRGNTGELFF. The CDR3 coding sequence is TGTGCCAGCAGCTTGAGGGGAAACACCGGGGAGCTGTTTTTT.

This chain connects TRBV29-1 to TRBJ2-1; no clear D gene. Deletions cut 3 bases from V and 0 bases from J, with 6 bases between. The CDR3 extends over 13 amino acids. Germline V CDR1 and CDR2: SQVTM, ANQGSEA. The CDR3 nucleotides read TGCAGCGTTGATGGTAGCTCCTACAATGAGCAGTTCTTC. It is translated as CSVDGSSYNEQFF.

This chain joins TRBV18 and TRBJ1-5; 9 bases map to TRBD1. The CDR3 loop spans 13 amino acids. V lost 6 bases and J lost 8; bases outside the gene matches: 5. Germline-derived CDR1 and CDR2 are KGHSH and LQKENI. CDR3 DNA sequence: TGTGCCAGCTCCCCGGGACAGGGTGAGCCCCAGCATTTT. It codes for CASSPGQGEPQHF.

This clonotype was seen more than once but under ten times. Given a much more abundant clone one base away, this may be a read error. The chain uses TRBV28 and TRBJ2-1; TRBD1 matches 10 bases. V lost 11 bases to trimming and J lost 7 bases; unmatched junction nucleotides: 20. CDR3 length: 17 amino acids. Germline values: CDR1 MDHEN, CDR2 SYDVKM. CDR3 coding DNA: TGTGCCGGCGGGCGGGGGAGTAAGACAGGGGGCCGTAATGAGCAGTTCTTC. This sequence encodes CAGGRGSKTGGRNEQFF.

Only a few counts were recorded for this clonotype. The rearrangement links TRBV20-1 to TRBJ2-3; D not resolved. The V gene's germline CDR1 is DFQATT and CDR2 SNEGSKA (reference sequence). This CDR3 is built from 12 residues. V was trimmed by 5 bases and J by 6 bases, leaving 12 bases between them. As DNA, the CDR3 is TGCAGTGCTGCGAGTGGCGGCGATACGCAGTATTTT. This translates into CSAASGGDTQYF.

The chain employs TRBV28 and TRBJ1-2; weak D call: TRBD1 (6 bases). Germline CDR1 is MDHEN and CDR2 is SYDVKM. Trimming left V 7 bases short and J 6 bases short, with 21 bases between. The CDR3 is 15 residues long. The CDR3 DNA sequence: TGTGCCAGCATCCCCATCCATGGGGGGCGTCATGGCTACACCTTC. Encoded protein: CASIPIHGGRHGYTF.

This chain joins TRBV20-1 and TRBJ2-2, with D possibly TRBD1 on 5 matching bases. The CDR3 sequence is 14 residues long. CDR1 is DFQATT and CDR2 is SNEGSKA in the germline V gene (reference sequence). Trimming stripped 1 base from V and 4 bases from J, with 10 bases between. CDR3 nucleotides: TGCAGTGCTAGAGTGGGGCTTAGCACCGGGGAGCTGTTTTTT. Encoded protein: CSARVGLSTGELFF.

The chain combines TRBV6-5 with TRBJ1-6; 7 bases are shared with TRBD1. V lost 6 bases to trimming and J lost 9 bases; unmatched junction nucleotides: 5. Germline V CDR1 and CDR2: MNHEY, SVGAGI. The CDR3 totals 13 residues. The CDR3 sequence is CASRTGFGSPLHF. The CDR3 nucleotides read TGTGCCAGCAGGACAGGGTTCGGTTCACCCCTCCACTTT.

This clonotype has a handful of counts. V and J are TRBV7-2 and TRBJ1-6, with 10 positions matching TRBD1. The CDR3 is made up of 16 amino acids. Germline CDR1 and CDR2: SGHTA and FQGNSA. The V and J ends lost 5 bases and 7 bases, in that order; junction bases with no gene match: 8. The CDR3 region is CASSPQGQGRNSPLHF. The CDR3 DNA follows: TGTGCCAGCAGCCCGCAGGGACAGGGGAGAAATTCACCCCTCCACTTT.

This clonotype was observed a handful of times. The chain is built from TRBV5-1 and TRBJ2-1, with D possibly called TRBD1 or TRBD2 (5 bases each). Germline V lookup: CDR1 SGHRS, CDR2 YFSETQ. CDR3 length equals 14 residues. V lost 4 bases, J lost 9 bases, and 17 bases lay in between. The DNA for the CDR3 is TGCGCCAGCAGCAATCCTAGGGGTAGCGCTGAGCAGTTCTTC. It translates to CASSNPRGSAEQFF.

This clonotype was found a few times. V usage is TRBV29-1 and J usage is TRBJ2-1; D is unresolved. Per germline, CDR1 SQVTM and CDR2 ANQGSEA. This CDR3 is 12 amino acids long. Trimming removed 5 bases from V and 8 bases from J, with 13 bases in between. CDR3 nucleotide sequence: TGCAGCGTTCAGCTTTTTGGGGATGAGCAGTTCTTC. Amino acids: CSVQLFGDEQFF.

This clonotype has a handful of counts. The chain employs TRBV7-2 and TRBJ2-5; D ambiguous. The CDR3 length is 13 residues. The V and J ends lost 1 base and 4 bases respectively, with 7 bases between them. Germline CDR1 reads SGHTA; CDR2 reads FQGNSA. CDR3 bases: TGTGCCAGCAGCTTAGGGTTAATAGAGACCCAGTACTTC. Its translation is CASSLGLIETQYF.

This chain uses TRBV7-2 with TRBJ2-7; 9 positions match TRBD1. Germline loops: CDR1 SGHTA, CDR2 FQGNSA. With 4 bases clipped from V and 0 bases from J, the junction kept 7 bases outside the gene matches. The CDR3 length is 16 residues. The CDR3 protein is CASSSRTGAVSYEQYF. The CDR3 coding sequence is TGTGCCAGCAGCTCGCGGACAGGGGCTGTCTCCTACGAGCAGTACTTC.

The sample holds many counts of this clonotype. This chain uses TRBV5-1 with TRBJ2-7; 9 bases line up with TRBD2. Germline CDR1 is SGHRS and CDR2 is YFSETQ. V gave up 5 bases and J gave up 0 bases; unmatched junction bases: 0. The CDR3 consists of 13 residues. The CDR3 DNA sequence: TGCGCCAGCAGTAGCGGGAGCTCCTACGAGCAGTACTTC. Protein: CASSSGSSYEQYF.

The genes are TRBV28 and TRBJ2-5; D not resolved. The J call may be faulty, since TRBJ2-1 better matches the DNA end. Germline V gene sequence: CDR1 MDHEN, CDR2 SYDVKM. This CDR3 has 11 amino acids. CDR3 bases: TGTGCCAGCAGCCCCTCTCATGAGCAGTTCTTC. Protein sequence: CASSPSHEQFF.

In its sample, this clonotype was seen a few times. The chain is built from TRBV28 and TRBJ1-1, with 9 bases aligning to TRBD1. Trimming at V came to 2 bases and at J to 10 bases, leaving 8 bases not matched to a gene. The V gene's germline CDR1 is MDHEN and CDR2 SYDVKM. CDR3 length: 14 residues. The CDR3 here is CASSLNGATGGAFF. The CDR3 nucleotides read TGTGCCAGCAGTTTAAATGGTGCGACAGGGGGAGCTTTCTTT. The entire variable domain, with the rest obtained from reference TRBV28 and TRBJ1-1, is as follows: DVKVTQSSRYLVKRTGEKVFLECVQDMDHENMFWYRQDPGLGLRLIYFSYDVKMKEKGDIPEGYSVSREKKERFSLILESASTNQTSMYLCASSLNGATGGAFFGQGTRLTVV.

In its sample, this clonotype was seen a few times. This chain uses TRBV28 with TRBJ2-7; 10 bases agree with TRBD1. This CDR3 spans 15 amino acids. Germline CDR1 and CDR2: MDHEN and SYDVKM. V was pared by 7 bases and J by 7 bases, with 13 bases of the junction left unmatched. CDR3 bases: TGTGCCAGCAAAAAGCCGCGACAGGGGGCGGAAGAGCAGTACTTC. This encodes CASKKPRQGAEEQYF.